This is a list of T cell receptor beta chains from one sample in a study of blood T cell repertoires in COVID-19. Data came from immunoSEQ multiplex PCR; TCRdb stores just in-frame clones and leaves some out. The data show some 120,000 clones, around nine tenths seen once. Specimen: peripheral blood. The receptors originated from a woman at least 80 years old with acute or convalescent COVID-19. CDR3s include the opening cysteine and the closing phenylalanine or tryptophan. The D gene is left open where the match is weak. Size is stated for part of the rows, as once, few or many counts, or as a class when the clone is expanded.

v_call: TRBV27
d_call: TRBD1
clone_size: NA
j_call: TRBJ2-7
cdr3_aa: CASSLKVWGTGSSREQYF
cdr3_nt: TGTGCCAGCAGTTTAAAGGTCTGGGGGACAGGGTCTTCTCGAGAGCAGTACTTC

v_call: TRBV19
d_call: NA
clone_size: NA
j_call: TRBJ1-1
cdr3_aa: CASSRVGNTEAFF
cdr3_nt: TGTGCCAGTAGTAGAGTCGGGAACACTGAAGCTTTCTTT

v_call: TRBV7-9
d_call: TRBD1
clone_size: NA
j_call: TRBJ2-3
cdr3_aa: CASSRTGGRGTDTQYF
cdr3_nt: TGTGCCAGCAGCCGGACAGGGGGCAGAGGCACAGATACGCAGTATTTT

v_call: TRBV7-2
d_call: NA
clone_size: NA
j_call: TRBJ2-3
cdr3_aa: CASSLGRGAGTDTQYF
cdr3_nt: TGTGCCAGCAGCTTAGGTCGGGGAGCAGGAACAGATACGCAGTATTTT

v_call: TRBV2
d_call: TRBD1
clone_size: NA
j_call: TRBJ2-1
cdr3_aa: CASSPRTGHSYNEQFF
cdr3_nt: TGTGCCAGCAGCCCTAGGACAGGCCACTCCTACAATGAGCAGTTCTTC

v_call: TRBV27
d_call: TRBD1
clone_size: NA
j_call: TRBJ1-5
cdr3_aa: CASSLGQGNQPQHF
cdr3_nt: TGTGCCAGCAGTTTGGGACAGGGCAATCAGCCCCAGCATTTT

v_call: TRBV7-2
d_call: TRBD2
clone_size: NA
j_call: TRBJ2-7
cdr3_aa: CASSLIGLAVHEQYF
cdr3_nt: TGTGCCAGCAGCTTAATCGGACTAGCGGTCCACGAGCAGTACTTC

v_call: TRBV5-6
d_call: TRBD1
clone_size: NA
j_call: TRBJ1-6
cdr3_aa: CASSLTGGRNNSPLHF
cdr3_nt: TGTGCCAGCAGCTTAACAGGGGGTAGGAATAATTCACCCCTCCACTTT

v_call: TRBV9
d_call: TRBD1
clone_size: NA
j_call: TRBJ2-7
cdr3_aa: CASSVAGTGSYEQYF
cdr3_nt: TGTGCCAGCAGCGTAGCCGGGACAGGTTCCTACGAGCAGTACTTC

v_call: TRBV3-1/TRBV3-2
d_call: TRBD2
clone_size: NA
j_call: TRBJ2-1
cdr3_aa: CASSGTTNEQFF
cdr3_nt: TGTGCCAGCAGCGGGACTACCAATGAGCAGTTCTTC

v_call: TRBV7-2
d_call: NA
clone_size: NA
j_call: TRBJ2-5
cdr3_aa: CASSWGGARQETQYF
cdr3_nt: TGTGCCAGCAGCTGGGGTGGGGCGCGTCAAGAGACCCAGTACTTC

v_call: TRBV4-3
d_call: TRBD1
clone_size: NA
j_call: TRBJ2-7
cdr3_aa: CASSQPDRAVYEQYF
cdr3_nt: TGCGCCAGCAGCCAACCGGACAGGGCGGTCTACGAGCAGTACTTC

v_call: TRBV7-3
d_call: NA
clone_size: NA
j_call: TRBJ2-3
cdr3_aa: CASSLRRTTDTQYF
cdr3_nt: TGTGCCAGCAGCTTAAGGAGGACCACAGATACGCAGTATTTT

v_call: TRBV4-2
d_call: TRBD2
clone_size: NA
j_call: TRBJ2-3
cdr3_aa: CASSQGSGARTDTQYF
cdr3_nt: TGTGCCAGCAGCCAAGGAAGCGGGGCTCGCACAGATACGCAGTATTTT

v_call: TRBV5-6
d_call: TRBD2
clone_size: once
j_call: TRBJ2-1
cdr3_aa: CASSSSGPTYNEQFF
cdr3_nt: TGTGCCAGCAGCTCTAGCGGACCTACCTACAATGAGCAGTTCTTC

v_call: TRBV28
d_call: NA
clone_size: NA
j_call: TRBJ1-2
cdr3_aa: CASKRLSAKDYGYTF
cdr3_nt: TGTGCCAGCAAGAGATTGTCAGCGAAAGACTATGGCTACACCTTC

v_call: TRBV5-1
d_call: TRBD1
clone_size: NA
j_call: TRBJ1-6
cdr3_aa: CASSWDRGRNSPLHF
cdr3_nt: TGCGCCAGCAGCTGGGACAGGGGGCGTAATTCACCCCTCCACTTT

v_call: TRBV15
d_call: NA
clone_size: NA
j_call: TRBJ2-7
cdr3_aa: CATSRGPTGTSYEQYF
cdr3_nt: TGTGCCACCAGCAGAGGACCCACAGGTACATCCTACGAGCAGTACTTC

v_call: TRBV6-5
d_call: TRBD1
clone_size: NA
j_call: TRBJ1-6
cdr3_aa: CASRRTGVNSPLHF
cdr3_nt: TGTGCCAGCAGAAGGACAGGGGTAAATTCACCCCTCCACTTT

v_call: TRBV19
d_call: NA
clone_size: NA
j_call: TRBJ1-4
cdr3_aa: CASRMRVATNEKLFF
cdr3_nt: TGTGCCAGTAGGATGCGGGTTGCAACTAATGAAAAACTGTTTTTT

v_call: TRBV7-2
d_call: TRBD1
clone_size: NA
j_call: TRBJ2-5
cdr3_aa: CASSPGQGDQETQYF
cdr3_nt: TGTGCCAGCAGCCCCGGACAGGGTGACCAAGAGACCCAGTACTTC

v_call: TRBV9
d_call: NA
clone_size: NA
j_call: TRBJ2-2
cdr3_aa: CASAVGPGHNTGELFF
cdr3_nt: TGTGCCAGCGCGGTCGGGCCAGGACACAACACCGGGGAGCTGTTTTTT

v_call: TRBV5-1
d_call: NA
clone_size: NA
j_call: TRBJ1-6
cdr3_aa: CASSLFGLPNSPLHF
cdr3_nt: TGCGCCAGCAGCTTGTTCGGACTTCCCAATTCACCCCTCCACTTT

v_call: TRBV6-1
d_call: TRBD1
clone_size: NA
j_call: TRBJ2-7
cdr3_aa: CASSENRGYEQYF
cdr3_nt: TGTGCCAGCAGTGAAAACAGGGGCTACGAGCAGTACTTC

v_call: TRBV5-6
d_call: NA
clone_size: NA
j_call: TRBJ1-2
cdr3_aa: CASSLATGWEKANYGYTF
cdr3_nt: TGTGCCAGCAGCTTGGCCACGGGGTGGGAGAAAGCTAACTATGGCTACACCTTC

v_call: TRBV19
d_call: NA
clone_size: NA
j_call: TRBJ1-4
cdr3_aa: CASSTGTSNEKLFF
cdr3_nt: TGTGCCAGTAGTACAGGAACCTCCAATGAAAAACTGTTTTTT

v_call: TRBV6-5
d_call: NA
clone_size: NA
j_call: TRBJ1-2
cdr3_aa: CASAISGTRDYGYTF
cdr3_nt: TGTGCCAGCGCAATCTCGGGGACAAGGGACTATGGCTACACCTTC

v_call: TRBV7-9
d_call: NA
clone_size: NA
j_call: TRBJ1-1
cdr3_aa: CASSLRLRGGTEAFF
cdr3_nt: TGTGCCAGCAGCCTCAGACTCAGAGGTGGGACTGAAGCTTTCTTT

v_call: TRBV5-6
d_call: TRBD1
clone_size: NA
j_call: TRBJ2-2
cdr3_aa: CASRAGTVGTGELFF
cdr3_nt: TGTGCCTCTCGGGCAGGGACAGTCGGGACCGGGGAGCTGTTTTTT

v_call: TRBV7-6
d_call: TRBD1
clone_size: NA
j_call: TRBJ1-4
cdr3_aa: CASSLRTGGYEKLFF
cdr3_nt: TGTGCCAGCAGCCTCCGGACAGGGGGCTATGAAAAACTGTTTTTT

v_call: TRBV29-1
d_call: TRBD1
clone_size: NA
j_call: TRBJ1-1
cdr3_aa: CSVVVGGANTEAFF
cdr3_nt: TGCAGCGTTGTAGTAGGGGGCGCGAACACTGAAGCTTTCTTT

v_call: TRBV7-2
d_call: NA
clone_size: few
j_call: TRBJ1-5
cdr3_aa: CASSLQGVNQPQHF
cdr3_nt: TGTGCCAGCAGCTTACAAGGAGTCAATCAGCCCCAGCATTTT

v_call: TRBV2
d_call: TRBD1
clone_size: few
j_call: TRBJ1-1
cdr3_aa: CASITGGGSEAFF
cdr3_nt: TGTGCCAGCATCACAGGGGGCGGCTCTGAAGCTTTCTTT

v_call: TRBV3-1/TRBV3-2
d_call: TRBD1
clone_size: once
j_call: TRBJ2-2
cdr3_aa: CASSPIGQGIGTGELFF
cdr3_nt: TGTGCCAGCAGCCCAATCGGACAGGGGATAGGAACCGGGGAGCTGTTTTTT

v_call: TRBV10-3
d_call: NA
clone_size: NA
j_call: TRBJ1-1
cdr3_aa: CATHGGKNTEAFF
cdr3_nt: TGTGCCACCCACGGGGGAAAGAACACTGAAGCTTTCTTT

v_call: TRBV7-2
d_call: NA
clone_size: few
j_call: TRBJ1-4
cdr3_aa: CASSLVYNEKLFF
cdr3_nt: TGTGCCAGCAGCTTAGTTTATAATGAAAAACTGTTTTTT

v_call: TRBV7-6
d_call: TRBD2
clone_size: NA
j_call: TRBJ2-7
cdr3_aa: CASSPGPGGYEQYF
cdr3_nt: TGTGCCAGCAGCCCAGGACCGGGGGGCTACGAGCAGTACTTC

v_call: TRBV4-2
d_call: NA
clone_size: few
j_call: TRBJ2-2
cdr3_aa: CASSQRLSTGELFF
cdr3_nt: TGTGCCAGCAGCCAACGACTCTCCACCGGGGAGCTGTTTTTT

v_call: TRBV2
d_call: TRBD1
clone_size: NA
j_call: TRBJ1-2
cdr3_aa: CASSPGQNYGYTF
cdr3_nt: TGTGCCAGCAGTCCGGGACAGAACTATGGCTACACCTTC

v_call: TRBV9
d_call: NA
clone_size: NA
j_call: TRBJ1-3
cdr3_aa: CASSGTRNTIYF
cdr3_nt: TGTGCCAGCAGCGGGACTCGAAACACCATATATTTT

v_call: TRBV6-5
d_call: TRBD1
clone_size: NA
j_call: TRBJ2-1
cdr3_aa: CASSRTGVGNEQFF
cdr3_nt: TGTGCCAGCTCAAGGACAGGGGTGGGCAATGAGCAGTTCTTC